A single count supports the clone carrying this T cell receptor (beta chain). Antigen: not known. The data were taken from a study of monozygotic twins with cystic fibrosis. This CDR3 region has 16 residues. V was shortened by 4 bases and J by 3 bases, with 18 bases between the two germline ends. Germline V gene data show CDR1 as LGHNA and CDR2 as YNFKEQ. Findings and limits, study-wide: Low clonality (median roughly 0.0095) suggested a mostly naive repertoire.

Generated by immunoSEQ multiplex PCR, the TCRdb table keeps only in-frame clones and is missing some. The sample has approximately 34,000 clones, nearly 98% seen once. This TCR was recovered from a girl aged 2 to 9 with cystic fibrosis. The chain links TRBV4-2 to TRBJ1-2, with D hard to call. The specimen sequenced was blood. CDR3 residues: CASSRKAEPADYGYTF. The CDR3 DNA reads as TGTGCCAGCAGCCGCAAGGCGGAGCCCGCCGACTATGGCTACACCTTC.